These 3 T cell receptor beta chains originate from one sample sequenced in a study of blood T cell repertoires in COVID-19. Generated by immunoSEQ multiplex PCR, the TCRdb table keeps only in-frame clones and is missing some. The sample lists around 82,000 clones, about 88% occurring once. The source material was peripheral blood. These receptors all come from a man in his 70s with active or convalescent COVID-19.

V usage is TRBV27 and J usage is TRBJ1-1, with D maybe TRBD1 (6 bases). The V and J ends lost 6 bases and 0 bases respectively, with 14 bases between them. CDR1 and CDR2 from the germline V gene are MNHEY and SMNVEV (reference sequence). The CDR3 is 15 residues long. CDR3 loop: CASRNLQGMNTEAFF. In DNA, the CDR3 is TGTGCCAGCAGGAACTTACAGGGCATGAACACTGAAGCTTTCTTT.

CDR3 sequence reads: CASRSSPSPFNIQYF. CDR3 bases: TGTGCCAGCAGAAGCTCTCCAAGCCCCTTCAACATTCAGTACTTC. This rearrangement joins TRBV6-5 to TRBJ2-4, with D uncertain. Germline V gives CDR1 MNHEY, CDR2 SVGAGI. Trimming took off 6 bases at V and 7 bases at J, with 19 bases between the two ends. The length of the CDR3 is 15 residues.

The DNA of the CDR3 is TGTGCCAGCAACCCGTCGGGGGGGGAGCTGTTTTTT. Translation: CASNPSGGELFF. J is TRBJ2-2 and V is TRBV5-4, with a weak D call TRBD2 (5 bases). The CDR3 totals 12 residues. Between the trimmed V and J ends, which lost 6 bases and 8 bases, there was a span of 11 bases. Germline CDR1 and CDR2: SGHNT and YYREEE (reference sequence). The whole variable domain, remainder taken from reference TRBV5-4 and TRBJ2-2, is ETGVTQSPTHLIKTRGQQVTLRCSSQSGHNTVSWYQQALGQGPQFIFQYYREEENGRGNFPPRFSGLQFPNYSSELNVNALELDDSALYLCASNPSGGELFFGEGSRLTVL.